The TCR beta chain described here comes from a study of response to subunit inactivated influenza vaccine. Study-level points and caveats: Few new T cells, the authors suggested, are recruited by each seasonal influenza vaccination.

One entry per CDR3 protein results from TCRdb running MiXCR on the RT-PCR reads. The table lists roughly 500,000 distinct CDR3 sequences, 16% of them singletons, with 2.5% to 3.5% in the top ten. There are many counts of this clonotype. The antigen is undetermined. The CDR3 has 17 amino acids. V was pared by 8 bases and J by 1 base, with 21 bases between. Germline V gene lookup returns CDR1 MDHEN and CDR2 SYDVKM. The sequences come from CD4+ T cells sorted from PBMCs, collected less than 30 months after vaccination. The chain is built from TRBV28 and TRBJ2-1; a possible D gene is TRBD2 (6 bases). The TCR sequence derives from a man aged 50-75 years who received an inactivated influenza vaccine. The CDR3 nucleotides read TGTGCCAGCGCGACTAGTGAGGCTGGGCCGTCCTACAATGAGCAGTTCTTC. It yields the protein CASATSEAGPSYNEQFF.